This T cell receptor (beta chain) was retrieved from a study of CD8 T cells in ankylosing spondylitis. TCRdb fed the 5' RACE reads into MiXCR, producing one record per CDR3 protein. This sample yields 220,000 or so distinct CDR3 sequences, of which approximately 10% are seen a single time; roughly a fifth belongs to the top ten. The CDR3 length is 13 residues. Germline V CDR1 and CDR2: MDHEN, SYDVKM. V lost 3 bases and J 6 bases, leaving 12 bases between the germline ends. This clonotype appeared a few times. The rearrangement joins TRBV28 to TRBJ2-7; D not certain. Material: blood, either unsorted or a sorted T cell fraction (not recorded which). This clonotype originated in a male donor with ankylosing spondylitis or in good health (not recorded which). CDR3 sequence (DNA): TGTGCCAGCAGTTTTGGAATAGGTTCCGAGCAGTACTTC. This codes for CASSFGIGSEQYF. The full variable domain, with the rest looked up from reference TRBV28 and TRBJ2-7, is DVKVTQSSRYLVKRTGEKVFLECVQDMDHENMFWYRQDPGLGLRLIYFSYDVKMKEKGDIPEGYSVSREKKERFSLILESASTNQTSMYLCASSFGIGSEQYFGPGTRLTVT.